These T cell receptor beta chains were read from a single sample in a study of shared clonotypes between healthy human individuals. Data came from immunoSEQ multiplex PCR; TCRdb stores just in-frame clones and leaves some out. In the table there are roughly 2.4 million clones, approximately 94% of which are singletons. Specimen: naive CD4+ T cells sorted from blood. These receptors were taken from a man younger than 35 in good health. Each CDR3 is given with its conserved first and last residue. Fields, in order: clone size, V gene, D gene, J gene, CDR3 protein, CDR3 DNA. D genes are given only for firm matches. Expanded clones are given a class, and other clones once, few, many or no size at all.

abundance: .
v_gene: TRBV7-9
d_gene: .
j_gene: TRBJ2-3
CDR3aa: CASNLDRTTDTQYF
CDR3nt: TGTGCCAGCAACCTTGACAGGACCACAGATACGCAGTATTTT

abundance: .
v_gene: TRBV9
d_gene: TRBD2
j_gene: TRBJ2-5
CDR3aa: CASSVEGTSGQETQYF
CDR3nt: TGTGCCAGCAGCGTAGAGGGGACTAGCGGCCAAGAGACCCAGTACTTC

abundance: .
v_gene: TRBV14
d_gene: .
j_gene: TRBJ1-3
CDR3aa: CASSPIESFTIYF
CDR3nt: TGTGCCAGCAGCCCCATTGAATCGTTCACCATATATTTT

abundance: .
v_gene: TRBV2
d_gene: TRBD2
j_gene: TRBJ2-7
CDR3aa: CASSEEAGGPYEQYF
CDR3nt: TGTGCCAGCAGTGAAGAAGCGGGGGGGCCCTACGAGCAGTACTTC

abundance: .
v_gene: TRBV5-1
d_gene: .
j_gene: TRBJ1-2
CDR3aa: CASSRDPGGSYGYTF
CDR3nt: TGCGCCAGCAGCCGCGACCCCGGTGGGAGCTATGGCTACACCTTC

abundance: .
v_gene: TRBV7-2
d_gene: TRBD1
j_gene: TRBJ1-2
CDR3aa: CASSTTGYGYTF
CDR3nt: TGTGCCAGCAGCACGACAGGGTATGGCTACACCTTC

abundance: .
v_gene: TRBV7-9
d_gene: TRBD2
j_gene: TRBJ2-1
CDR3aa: CASSSRTSGRPNEQFF
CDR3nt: TGTGCCAGCAGCTCCCGGACTAGCGGGAGACCCAATGAGCAGTTCTTC

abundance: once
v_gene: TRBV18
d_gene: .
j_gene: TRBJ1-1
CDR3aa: CASSPLRADNTEAFF
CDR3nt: TGTGCCAGCTCACCACTTCGGGCAGATAACACTGAAGCTTTCTTT

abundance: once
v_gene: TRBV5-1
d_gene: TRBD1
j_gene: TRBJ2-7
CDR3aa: CASSQRTGPPYEQYF
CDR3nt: TGCGCCAGCAGCCAAAGGACAGGTCCCCCCTACGAGCAGTACTTC

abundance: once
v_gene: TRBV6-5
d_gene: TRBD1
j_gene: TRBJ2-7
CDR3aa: CASSTLDRGEQYF
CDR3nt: TGTGCCAGCAGTACCCTAGACAGGGGCGAGCAGTACTTC

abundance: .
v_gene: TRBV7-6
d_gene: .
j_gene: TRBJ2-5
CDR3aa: CASSLDGETQYF
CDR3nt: TGTGCCAGCAGCTTAGACGGTGAGACCCAGTACTTC

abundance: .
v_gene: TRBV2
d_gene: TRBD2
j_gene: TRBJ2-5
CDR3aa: CASCRGGEETQYF
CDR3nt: TGTGCCAGCTGCCGTGGGGGGGAAGAGACCCAGTACTTC

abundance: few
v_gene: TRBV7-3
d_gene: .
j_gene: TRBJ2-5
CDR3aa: CASSLGGLGETQYF
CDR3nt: TGTGCCAGCAGCTTGGGCGGGCTCGGAGAGACCCAGTACTTC

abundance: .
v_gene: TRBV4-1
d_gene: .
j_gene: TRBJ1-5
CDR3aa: CASSQDPSQPQHF
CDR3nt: TGCGCCAGCAGCCAAGATCCGAGTCAGCCCCAGCATTTT

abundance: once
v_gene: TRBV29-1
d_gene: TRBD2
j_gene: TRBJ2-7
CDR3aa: CSGGAGGREQYF
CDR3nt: TGCAGCGGAGGAGCGGGAGGGCGGGAGCAGTACTTC

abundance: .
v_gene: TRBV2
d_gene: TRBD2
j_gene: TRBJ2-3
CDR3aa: CAGGGSTDTQYF
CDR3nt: TGTGCCGGGGGAGGGAGCACAGATACGCAGTATTTT

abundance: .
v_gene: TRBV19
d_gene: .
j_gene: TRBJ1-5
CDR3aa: CASSTPFKQGRNQPQHF
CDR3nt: TGTGCCAGTAGTACCCCCTTTAAGCAGGGGCGGAATCAGCCCCAGCATTTT

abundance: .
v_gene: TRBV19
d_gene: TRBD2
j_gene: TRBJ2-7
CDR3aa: CASRAGLAASYEQYF
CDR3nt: TGTGCCAGCAGAGCGGGACTAGCGGCCTCCTACGAGCAGTACTTC

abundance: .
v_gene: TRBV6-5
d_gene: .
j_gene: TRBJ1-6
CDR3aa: CASSSGPNSPLHF
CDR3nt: TGTGCCAGCAGTAGCGGGCCGAATTCACCCCTCCACTTT

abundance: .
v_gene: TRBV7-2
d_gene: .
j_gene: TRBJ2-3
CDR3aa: CASSLSTGYTDTQYF
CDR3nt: TGTGCCAGCAGCTTGAGTACAGGGTACACAGATACGCAGTATTTT

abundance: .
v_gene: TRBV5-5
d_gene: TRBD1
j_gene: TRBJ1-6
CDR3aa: CASSLADFGGTGISPLHF
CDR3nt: TGTGCCAGCAGCTTGGCGGATTTTGGAGGGACAGGGATCTCACCCCTCCACTTT

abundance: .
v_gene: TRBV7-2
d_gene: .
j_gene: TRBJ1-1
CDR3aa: CASSLAGTEAFF
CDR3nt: TGTGCCAGCAGCTTGGCAGGGACAGAAGCTTTCTTT

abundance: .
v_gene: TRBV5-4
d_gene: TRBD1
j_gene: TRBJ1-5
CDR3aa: CASSLDRGQQPQHF
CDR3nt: TGTGCCAGCAGCTTGGACAGGGGGCAACAGCCCCAGCATTTT

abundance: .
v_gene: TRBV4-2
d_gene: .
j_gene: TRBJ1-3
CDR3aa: CASSQAEANTIYF
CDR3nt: TGTGCCAGCAGCCAAGCAGAGGCGAACACCATATATTTT

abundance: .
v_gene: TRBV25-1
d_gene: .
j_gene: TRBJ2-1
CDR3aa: CASSELTSAYNEQFF
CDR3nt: TGTGCCAGCAGTGAGCTAACTAGTGCTTACAATGAGCAGTTCTTC

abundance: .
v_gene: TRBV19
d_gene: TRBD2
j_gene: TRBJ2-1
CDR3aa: CASSIGISGSVYNEQFF
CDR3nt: TGTGCCAGTAGTATAGGTATTAGCGGGAGCGTCTACAATGAGCAGTTCTTC

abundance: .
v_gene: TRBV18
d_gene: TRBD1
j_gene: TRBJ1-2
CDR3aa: CASSSGQGAFGYTF
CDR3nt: TGTGCCAGCTCATCCGGACAGGGGGCCTTTGGCTACACCTTC

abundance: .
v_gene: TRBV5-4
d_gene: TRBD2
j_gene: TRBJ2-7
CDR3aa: CASSPRGEAGEQYF
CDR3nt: TGTGCCAGCAGCCCCCGGGGGGAGGCCGGCGAGCAGTACTTC

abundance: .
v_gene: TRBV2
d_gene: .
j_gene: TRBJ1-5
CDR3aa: CASSETGPPQHF
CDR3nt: TGTGCCAGCAGTGAAACAGGTCCGCCCCAGCATTTT

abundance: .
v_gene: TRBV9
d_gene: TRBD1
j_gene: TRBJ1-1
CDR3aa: CASSVAGQGGITEAFF
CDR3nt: TGTGCCAGCAGCGTAGCCGGACAGGGGGGAATCACTGAAGCTTTCTTT

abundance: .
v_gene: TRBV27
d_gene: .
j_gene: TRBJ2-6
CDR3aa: CASADTGTGANALTF
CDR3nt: TGTGCCAGCGCGGACACAGGGACTGGGGCCAACGCCCTGACTTTC

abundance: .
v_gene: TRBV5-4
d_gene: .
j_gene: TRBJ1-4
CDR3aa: CASSLGGEKLFF
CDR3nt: TGTGCCAGCAGCTTGGGGGGCGAAAAACTGTTTTTT

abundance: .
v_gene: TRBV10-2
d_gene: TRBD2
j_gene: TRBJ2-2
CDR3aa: CASPRGAMGTGELFF
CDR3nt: TGCGCCAGCCCGCGGGGGGCTATGGGCACCGGGGAGCTGTTTTTT

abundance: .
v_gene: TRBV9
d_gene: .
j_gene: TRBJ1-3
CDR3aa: CASSPWVTTDHSVSGNTIYF
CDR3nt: TGTGCCAGCAGCCCCTGGGTCACTACCGACCACTCAGTTTCTGGAAACACCATATATTTT

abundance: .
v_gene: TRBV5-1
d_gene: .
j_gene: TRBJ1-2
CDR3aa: CASSTSGPLGYGYTF
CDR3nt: TGCGCCAGCAGCACCTCAGGACCGTTAGGCTATGGCTACACCTTC

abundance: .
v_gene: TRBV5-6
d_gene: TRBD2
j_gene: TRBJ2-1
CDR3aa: CASRGLAGLDEQFF
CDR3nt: TGTGCCAGCAGGGGACTAGCGGGTCTGGATGAGCAGTTCTTC

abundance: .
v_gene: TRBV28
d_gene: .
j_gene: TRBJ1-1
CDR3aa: CASSLPGPPAEAFF
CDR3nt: TGTGCCAGCAGTCTCCCGGGCCCCCCGGCTGAAGCTTTCTTT

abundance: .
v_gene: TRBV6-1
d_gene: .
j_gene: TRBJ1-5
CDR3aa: CASSEASWFTSNQPQHF
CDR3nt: TGTGCCAGCAGTGAGGCGTCGTGGTTTACTAGCAATCAGCCCCAGCATTTT

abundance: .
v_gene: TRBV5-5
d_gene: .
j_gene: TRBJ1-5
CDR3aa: CASSLEGQGISQPQHF
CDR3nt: TGTGCCAGCAGCTTGGAGGGCCAGGGTATCAGTCAGCCCCAGCATTTT

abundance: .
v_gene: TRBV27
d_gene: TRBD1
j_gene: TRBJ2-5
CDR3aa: CASSLPDRGLQPEGTQYF
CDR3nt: TGTGCCAGCAGTTTACCCGACAGGGGGCTCCAACCGGAGGGGACCCAGTACTTC

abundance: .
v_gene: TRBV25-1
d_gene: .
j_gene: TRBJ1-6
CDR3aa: CASSLSSYNSPLHF
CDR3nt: TGTGCCAGCAGTTTAAGCTCCTATAATTCACCCCTCCACTTT

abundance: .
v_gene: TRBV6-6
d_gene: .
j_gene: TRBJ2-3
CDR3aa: CASSFGVSTDTQYF
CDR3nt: TGTGCCAGCAGTTTCGGCGTTAGCACAGATACGCAGTATTTT

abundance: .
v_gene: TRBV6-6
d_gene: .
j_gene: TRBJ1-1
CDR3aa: CASNLDGEAFF
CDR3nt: TGTGCCAGCAATTTAGACGGTGAAGCTTTCTTT

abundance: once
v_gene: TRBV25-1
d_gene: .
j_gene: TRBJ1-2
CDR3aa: CASSNSFNMRGYTF
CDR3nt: TGTGCCAGCAGTAACAGTTTTAATATGCGGGGCTACACCTTC

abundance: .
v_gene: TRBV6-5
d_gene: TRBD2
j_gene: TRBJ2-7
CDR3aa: CASRETSGATYEQYF
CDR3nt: TGTGCCAGCAGGGAGACTAGCGGGGCGACCTACGAGCAGTACTTC

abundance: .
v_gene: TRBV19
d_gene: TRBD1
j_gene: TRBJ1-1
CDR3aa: CASRDRVVGAFF
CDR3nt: TGTGCCAGTAGGGACAGGGTTGTGGGGGCTTTCTTT

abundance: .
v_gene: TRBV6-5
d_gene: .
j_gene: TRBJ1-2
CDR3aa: CASSYSAGPYGYTF
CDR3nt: TGTGCCAGCAGTTACTCTGCAGGACCTTATGGCTACACCTTC

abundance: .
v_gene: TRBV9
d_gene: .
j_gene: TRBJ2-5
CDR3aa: CASSVEAGTETQYF
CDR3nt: TGTGCCAGCAGCGTAGAAGCAGGGACTGAGACCCAGTACTTC

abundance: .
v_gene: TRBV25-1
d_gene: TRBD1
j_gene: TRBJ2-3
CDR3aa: CASSEGRGWSDTQYF
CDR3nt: TGTGCCAGCAGTGAGGGCAGGGGGTGGTCAGATACGCAGTATTTT

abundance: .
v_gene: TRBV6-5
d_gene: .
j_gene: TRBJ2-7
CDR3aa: CASSPPSRAGEQYF
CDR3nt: TGTGCCAGCAGTCCCCCCTCCAGGGCGGGGGAGCAGTACTTC

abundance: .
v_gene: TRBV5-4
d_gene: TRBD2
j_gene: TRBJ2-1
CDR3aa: CASSVAGGIDNEQFF
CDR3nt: TGTGCCAGCAGCGTAGCGGGAGGGATAGACAATGAGCAGTTCTTC

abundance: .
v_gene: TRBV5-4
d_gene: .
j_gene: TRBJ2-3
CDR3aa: CASSMGLFSSTDTQYF
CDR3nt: TGTGCCAGCAGCATGGGACTTTTCTCTAGCACAGATACGCAGTATTTT

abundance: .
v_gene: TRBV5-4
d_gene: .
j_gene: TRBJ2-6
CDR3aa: CASSSGRGSGANVLTF
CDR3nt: TGTGCCAGCAGCTCCGGACGGGGGTCTGGGGCCAACGTCCTGACTTTC

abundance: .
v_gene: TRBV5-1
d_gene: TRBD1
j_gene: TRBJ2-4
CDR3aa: CASSSPGQGNIQYF
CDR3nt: TGCGCCAGCAGCTCTCCGGGACAGGGAAACATTCAGTACTTC

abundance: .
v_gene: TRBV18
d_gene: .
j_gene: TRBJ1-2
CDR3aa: CASSPLHNNYGYTF
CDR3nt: TGTGCCAGCTCACCCTTGCACAATAACTATGGCTACACCTTC

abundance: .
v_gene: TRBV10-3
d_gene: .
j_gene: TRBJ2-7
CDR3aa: CAISDLAEIYEQYF
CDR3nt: TGTGCCATCAGTGACTTGGCGGAGATCTACGAGCAGTACTTC

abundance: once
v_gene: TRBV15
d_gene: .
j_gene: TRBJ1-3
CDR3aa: CATSSSIFNTIYF
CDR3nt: TGTGCCACCAGCAGCTCCATTTTCAACACCATATATTTT